The T cell receptor beta chain under discussion was sequenced for a study of blood T cell repertoires in COVID-19. Overall study: Acute and convalescent COVID-19 specimens originated in the United States, Italy and Spain.

Unmatched junction bases numbered 13, after V lost 4 bases and J lost 0 bases. Germline CDR1 is SGHRS and CDR2 is YFSETQ. The CDR3 has 18 residues. Produced via immunoSEQ multiplex PCR; TCRdb's table is partial and in-frame only. This table has 90,000 to 110,000 clones, approximately 87% appearing once. The chain combines TRBV5-1 with TRBJ1-1, with 9 bases lining up with TRBD1. This sequence originates from a woman in her fifties or sixties with acute or convalescent COVID-19. Sample: peripheral blood. CDR3 bases: TGCGCCAGCAGCGTCGGTGGAGGGACAGGGATAATGAACACTGAAGCTTTCTTT. Amino acids: CASSVGGGTGIMNTEAFF.